Below are 2 T cell receptor beta chains sequenced from a single sample in a study of cytomegalovirus exposure and HLA in healthy donors. Profiled with immunoSEQ multiplex PCR; TCRdb holds only in-frame clones, not every one. The data hold about 190,000 clones, with approximately 80% observed a single time. The material sequenced was PBMCs. Every receptor here comes from a man between 18 and 29 years old in good health and CMV-seropositive.

The chain uses TRBV6-5 and TRBJ1-1, with TRBD1 as a possible D gene (6 bases). Trimming took 3 bases from V and 5 from J, leaving 13 bases between them. CDR1 and CDR2 (germline): MNHEY, SVGAGI. The CDR3 has 14 residues. CDR3 residues: CASSYSGVDTEAFF. The CDR3 DNA follows: TGTGCCAGCAGTTATTCAGGGGTCGATACTGAAGCTTTCTTT.

The chain carries TRBV10-3 and TRBJ2-2; D is unresolved. Germline values: CDR1 ENHRY, CDR2 SYGVKD. V lost 2 bases, J lost 3 bases, and 4 bases lay in between. The CDR3 covers 13 residues. The CDR3 sequence is CAISERDTGELFF. CDR3 nucleotides: TGTGCCATCAGTGAGAGAGACACCGGGGAGCTGTTTTTT.